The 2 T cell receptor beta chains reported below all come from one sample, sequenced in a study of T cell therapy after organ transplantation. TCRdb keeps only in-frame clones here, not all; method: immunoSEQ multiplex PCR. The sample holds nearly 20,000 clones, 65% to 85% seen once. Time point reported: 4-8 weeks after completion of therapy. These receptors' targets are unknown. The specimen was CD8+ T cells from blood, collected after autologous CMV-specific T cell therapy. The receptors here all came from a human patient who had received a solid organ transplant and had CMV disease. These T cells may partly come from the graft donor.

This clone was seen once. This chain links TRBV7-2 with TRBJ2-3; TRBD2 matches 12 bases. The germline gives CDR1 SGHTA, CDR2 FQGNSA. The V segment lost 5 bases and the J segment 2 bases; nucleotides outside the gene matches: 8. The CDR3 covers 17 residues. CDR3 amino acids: CASSLGLAGGLTDTQYF. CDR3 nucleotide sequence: TGTGCCAGCAGCCTAGGGCTAGCGGGGGGGCTCACAGATACGCAGTATTTT.

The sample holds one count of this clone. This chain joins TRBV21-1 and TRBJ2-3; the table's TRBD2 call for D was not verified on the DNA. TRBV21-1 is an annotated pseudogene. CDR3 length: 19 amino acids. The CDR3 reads CASSKKEPGTPHRRDTQYF. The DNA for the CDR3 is TGTGCCAGCAGCAAAAAAGAACCTGGGACTCCCCACCGGAGAGATACGCAGTATTTT.